These 26 T cell receptor beta chains were sequenced from one sample in a study of cytomegalovirus exposure and HLA in healthy donors. Repertoires were generated with immunoSEQ multiplex PCR, while TCRdb's copy carries only in-frame clones and drops some. In the table there are more than 140,000 clones, 85% to 90% of which are singletons. Sequencing was carried out using PBMCs. Source of these receptors: a woman aged 18-29 years in good health and CMV-seropositive.

This sequence joins TRBV5-1 and TRBJ2-5, with D tentatively TRBD1 (6 bases). The germline V gene encodes CDR1 SGHRS and CDR2 YFSETQ. V lost 1 base and J lost 5, with 12 bases in between. The CDR3 is 14 amino acids. CDR3 protein: CASSLTGSGETQYF. The CDR3 DNA follows: TGCGCCAGCAGCTTGACAGGGTCAGGGGAGACCCAGTACTTC.

The chain combines TRBV5-4 with TRBJ2-1, with 9 positions matching TRBD2. Germline CDR1 and CDR2: SGHNT and YYREEE (reference sequence). Trimming removed 0 bases from V and 7 bases from J; junction bases left unmatched: 8. This CDR3 spans 16 amino acids. CDR3 DNA sequence: TGTGCCAGCAGCTTGGCAGGCCTAGCGGGAATTAATGAGCAGTTCTTC. It yields the protein CASSLAGLAGINEQFF.

This chain links TRBV19 with TRBJ2-7; D perhaps matches TRBD2 (5 bases). V gave up 8 bases and J gave up 3 bases, with 14 bases separating them. Germline CDR1 and CDR2: LNHDA and SQIVND (reference sequence). The CDR3 is made up of 13 amino acids. This CDR3 reads CASSAGGRYEQYF. The CDR3 DNA sequence: TGTGCCAGTTCGGCGGGCGGACGCTACGAGCAGTACTTC.

The chain carries TRBV7-6 and TRBJ2-1; maybe TRBD2 (5 bases). V was clipped by 5 bases and J by 6 bases, with 17 bases between them. The CDR3 covers 15 residues. From germline, CDR1 is SGHVS and CDR2 FNYEAQ. DNA for the CDR3: TGTGCCAGCAGCCCTATAAGCAAAAGCGGCAATGAGCAGTTCTTC. Protein: CASSPISKSGNEQFF.

The J gene is TRBJ1-2, the V gene TRBV15; D is unclear. Germline V gene sequence: CDR1 LNHNV, CDR2 YYDKDF (reference sequence). The V and J ends lost 0 bases and 0 bases respectively, with 8 bases between them. The CDR3 is 15 residues long. The CDR3 nucleotides are TGTGCCACCAGCAGAGATCGCGGGCCTAACTATGGCTACACCTTC. It yields the protein CATSRDRGPNYGYTF.

The chain carries TRBV7-9 and TRBJ2-5, with TRBD1 matching 12 bases. The CDR3 has 15 amino acids. The V gene's germline CDR1 is SEHNR and CDR2 FQNEAQ (reference sequence). V gave up 5 bases and J gave up 2 bases; unmatched junction bases: 3. The CDR3 DNA reads as TGTGCCAGCAGCCGGGACAGGGGGCGACAAGAGACCCAGTACTTC. Translation gives CASSRDRGRQETQYF.

The chain carries TRBV2 and TRBJ2-4, with 7 bases fitting TRBD2. CDR1 is SNHLY and CDR2 is FYNNEI in the germline V gene. This CDR3 region has 14 residues. J lost 9 bases, V lost 7 bases, and 12 bases had no gene match. The CDR3 region has the DNA TGTGCCAGCAAGCGCGGGACTAACCTAAGCATTCAGTACTTC. This codes for CASKRGTNLSIQYF.

This clone was observed a few times. The chain has TRBV7-9 and TRBJ1-5; no reliable D call. The CDR3 loop spans 12 amino acids. Trimming took 3 bases from V and 3 from J, leaving 3 bases between them. Per germline, CDR1 SEHNR and CDR2 FQNEAQ (reference sequence). The CDR3 sequence is CASSFNNQPQHF. The DNA of the CDR3 is TGTGCCAGCAGCTTCAACAATCAGCCCCAGCATTTT.

J is TRBJ2-3 and V is TRBV28; D possibly corresponds to TRBD2 (5 bases). CDR3 length: 14 amino acids. Trimming shortened V by 8 bases and J by 3 bases, and 15 bases separated the two germline ends. Germline-derived CDR1 and CDR2 are MDHEN and SYDVKM. The CDR3 DNA is TGTGCCAGCTGGAGGCAAAGTGGTACAGATACGCAGTATTTT. It codes for CASWRQSGTDTQYF.

The V and J genes are TRBV5-1 and TRBJ2-7; maybe TRBD2 (6 bases). This CDR3 has 13 amino acids. Trimming removed 0 bases at V and 3 bases at J, with 7 bases between. Germline V gene lookup returns CDR1 SGHRS and CDR2 YFSETQ. CDR3: CASSLEGGYEQYF. For the CDR3, the DNA is TGCGCCAGCAGCTTGGAGGGAGGCTACGAGCAGTACTTC.

The J gene is TRBJ2-7, the V gene TRBV11-2; the match to TRBD2 covers 8 bases. This CDR3 has 15 residues. With V trimmed by 1 base and J by 6 bases, 8 bases remained unmatched. Germline V lookup: CDR1 SGHAT, CDR2 FQNNGV. This CDR3 reads CASSLALGLAGEQYF. CDR3 nucleotides: TGTGCCAGCAGCTTAGCCCTTGGACTAGCAGGCGAGCAGTACTTC.

The chain joins TRBV5-6 to TRBJ2-3; 11 bases align to TRBD1. V dropped 4 bases and J dropped 2; count of bases not matched to a gene: 6. The CDR3 sequence is 16 residues long. Germline V gives CDR1 SGHDT, CDR2 YYEEEE. CDR3 in amino acids: CASSLDRGRFTDTQYF. Written as DNA, the CDR3 is TGTGCCAGCAGCCTGGACAGGGGGCGATTCACAGATACGCAGTATTTT.

This clone has more than one count but fewer than ten. V is TRBV6-1 and J is TRBJ2-5; the D gene is possibly TRBD2 (6 bases). The V gene's germline CDR1 is MNHNS and CDR2 SASEGT. Trimming removed 5 bases from V and 5 bases from J, with 12 bases in between. CDR3 length equals 13 residues. The CDR3 protein is CASSPTRMETQYF. Written as DNA, the CDR3 is TGTGCCAGCAGTCCGACTAGAATGGAGACCCAGTACTTC.

The rearrangement links TRBV29-1 to TRBJ2-6; D remains unclear. Germline assignment: CDR1 SQVTM and CDR2 ANQGSEA. V lost 6 bases and J 0 bases, leaving 9 bases between the germline ends. The CDR3 runs to 14 residues. CDR3 loop: CSVPTASGANVLTF. The CDR3 region has the DNA TGCAGCGTACCAACAGCCTCTGGGGCCAACGTCCTGACTTTC.

The chain recombines TRBV11-3 with TRBJ2-7; 11 nucleotides agree with TRBD2. V lost 6 bases, J lost 4 bases, and 5 bases stayed unmatched. The CDR3 sequence is 14 residues long. Germline values: CDR1 SGHNT, CDR2 YENEEA. This CDR3 reads CASRPGLAEYEQYF. CDR3 sequence (DNA): TGTGCCAGCAGGCCGGGACTAGCGGAATACGAGCAGTACTTC.

The chain links TRBV19 to TRBJ1-5; the D is unclear. The CDR3 is 15 amino acids. V lost 5 bases and J lost 4, with 15 bases in between. Germline V lookup: CDR1 LNHDA, CDR2 SQIVND (reference sequence). The CDR3 DNA sequence: TGTGCCAGTAGTCGAGGGCGGAGCGGGAATCAGCCCCAGCATTTT. Translating gives CASSRGRSGNQPQHF.

As concerns this clone: An end of the junction does not agree with germline; a read error may underlie this. Within the sample, other DNA sequences also encode this same CDR3. The rearrangement uses TRBV7-7 and TRBJ1-1; TRBD1 might be the D (5 bases). This CDR3 is built from 13 residues. Germline V gene lookup returns CDR1 SSHAT and CDR2 FNYEAQ (reference sequence). CDR3 in amino acids: CASSLGQNTEAFF. In DNA, the CDR3 is TGTGCTAGCAGCTTAGGACAGAACACTGAAGCTTTCTTT.

The V gene is TRBV7-2, the J gene TRBJ2-7, with TRBD2 matching over 7 bases. Trimming at V came to 3 bases and at J to 3 bases, leaving 5 bases not matched to a gene. The CDR3 length is 14 residues. Per germline, CDR1 SGHTA and CDR2 FQGNSA. CDR3 residues: CASSFEGGYYEQYF. CDR3 coding DNA: TGTGCCAGCAGCTTCGAGGGAGGGTACTACGAGCAGTACTTC.

The CDR3 nucleotides are TGTGCCAGCAGAAAGCCGGGACTAGCGGGAGACGAGCAGTACTTC. Its protein is CASRKPGLAGDEQYF. V gene TRBV7-2 combines with J gene TRBJ2-7, with 14 bases lining up with TRBD2. The germline V gene encodes CDR1 SGHTA and CDR2 FQGNSA. Germline trimming cut 6 bases from V and 5 bases from J; bases unmatched to any gene: 6. This CDR3 has 15 residues.

V usage is TRBV12-5 and J usage is TRBJ2-4, with 7 positions matching TRBD1. The CDR3 spans 13 residues. V shed 4 bases and J 5 bases; nucleotides not matched to a gene: 2. Germline V gene lookup returns CDR1 LGHNT and CDR2 FRNRAP. CDR3 amino acids: CASGWTGENIQYF. In DNA, the CDR3 is TGTGCTAGTGGTTGGACAGGCGAAAACATTCAGTACTTC.

This clone was detected only once. The J gene is TRBJ2-1, the V gene TRBV27; D might be TRBD2 (6 bases). Germline loops: CDR1 MNHEY, CDR2 SMNVEV (reference sequence). This CDR3 region has 13 residues. The V gene lost 4 bases and the J gene lost 4 bases, with 8 bases spanning the gap. CDR3 nucleotide sequence: TGTGCCAGCAGTTGGGACTTTTACAATGAGCAGTTCTTC. It codes for CASSWDFYNEQFF.

The V and J genes are TRBV5-4 and TRBJ2-5, with TRBD2 matching 15 bases. Unmatched junction bases numbered 8, after V lost 3 bases and J lost 5 bases. Germline assignment: CDR1 SGHNT and CDR2 YYREEE (reference sequence). This CDR3 is 17 amino acids long. The CDR3 sequence is CASSSSGLAGGGETQYF. CDR3 bases: TGTGCCAGCAGCTCCAGTGGACTAGCGGGAGGGGGGGAGACCCAGTACTTC.

There are a few counts of this clone. The V call is TRBV4-3, the J call TRBJ2-7, with D tentatively TRBD2 (6 bases). V lost 0 bases, J lost 3 bases, and 9 bases lay in between. CDR1 and CDR2 from the germline V gene are LGHNA and YSLEER. The CDR3 spans 14 residues. CDR3 protein: CASSQERRGYEQYF. In DNA form, the CDR3 reads TGCGCCAGCAGCCAAGAGCGGAGGGGCTACGAGCAGTACTTC.

The gene calls are TRBV6-5 and TRBJ2-7, with D maybe TRBD1 (5 bases). CDR3 size: 15 residues. Trimming shortened V by 6 bases and J by 0 bases, and 15 bases separated the two germline ends. The V gene's germline CDR1 is MNHEY and CDR2 SVGAGI. CDR3 protein: CASSLGRVSSYEQYF. The CDR3 DNA reads as TGTGCCAGCAGCCTAGGCAGGGTTAGCTCCTACGAGCAGTACTTC.

This sequence joins TRBV5-1 and TRBJ2-5; 10 positions match TRBD2. The CDR3 contains 17 residues. Germline V gene data show CDR1 as SGHRS and CDR2 as YFSETQ. The V gene end was trimmed by 0 bases and the J gene end by 5 bases; junction bases not matched to a gene: 10. In DNA form, the CDR3 reads TGCGCCAGCAGCTTGGGTAGGCTAGCGGGAGAGTTGGAGACCCAGTACTTC. It encodes CASSLGRLAGELETQYF.

In this sample, this clone turned up once. The chain recombines TRBV5-1 with TRBJ1-4; 7 bases are a match to TRBD1. Germline V gene data show CDR1 as SGHRS and CDR2 as YFSETQ. The CDR3 extends over 13 amino acids. J gave up 7 bases and V 3 bases, and 3 bases lay outside the gene matches. The DNA for the CDR3 is TGCGCCAGCAGCTCTGACAGGGTTGAAAAACTGTTTTTT. Amino acid sequence: CASSSDRVEKLFF.